A selection of T cell receptor beta chains follows, all from one sample in a study of Ad26.COV2.S vaccination and SARS-CoV-2 variants. Assay: immunoSEQ multiplex PCR; the TCRdb copy retains only in-frame clones and omits some. The sample lists about 180,000 clones, around 90% occurring once. Specimen: peripheral blood, collected after recovery from COVID-19. The receptors stem from a human donor who had recovered from COVID-19. CDR3s include the opening cysteine and the closing phenylalanine or tryptophan. D genes are given only for firm matches. Clone size appears in some rows only: once, few, many, or a class for an expanded clone.

abundance | d_gene | j_gene | v_gene | CDR3aa | CDR3nt
NA | TRBD1 | TRBJ1-3 | TRBV5-1 | CASSSRGLTGNTIYF | TGCGCCAGCAGCTCCAGGGGGCTAACGGGAAACACCATATATTTT
NA | NA | TRBJ2-2 | TRBV3-1/TRBV3-2 | CASSHLTTGELFF | TGTGCCAGCAGCCATCTCACCACCGGGGAGCTGTTTTTT
NA | TRBD1 | TRBJ2-2 | TRBV2 | CASSERGQGYTGELFF | TGTGCCAGCAGTGAAAGGGGACAGGGCTACACCGGGGAGCTGTTTTTT
NA | NA | TRBJ1-5 | TRBV9 | CASSSDGYSNQPQHF | TGTGCCAGCAGCTCGGACGGCTATAGCAATCAGCCCCAGCATTTT
NA | NA | TRBJ2-2 | TRBV12-5 | CASGLWQGNTGELFF | TGTGCTAGTGGTTTGTGGCAGGGAAACACCGGGGAGCTGTTTTTT
NA | TRBD1 | TRBJ1-1 | TRBV4-1 | CASSQDPTGSSVEAFF | TGCGCCAGCAGCCAAGATCCGACAGGGAGCTCGGTGGAAGCTTTCTTT
NA | TRBD1 | TRBJ1-4 | TRBV5-4 | CASSSGQGGEKLFF | TGTGCCAGCAGCTCCGGACAGGGGGGAGAAAAACTGTTTTTT
NA | TRBD2 | TRBJ2-3 | TRBV19 | CASSRLAGGGTDTQYF | TGTGCCAGTAGCCGACTAGCGGGAGGGGGCACAGATACGCAGTATTTT
few | NA | TRBJ1-5 | TRBV30 | CAWSVGSVSNQPQHF | TGTGCCTGGAGTGTAGGGTCCGTTAGCAATCAGCCCCAGCATTTT
NA | NA | TRBJ1-2 | TRBV18 | CASSPGHTQGYGYTF | TGTGCCAGCTCACCAGGACACACCCAGGGCTATGGCTACACCTTC
NA | TRBD2 | TRBJ2-1 | TRBV5-1 | CASSPVGAGGPSYNEQFF | TGCGCCAGCAGCCCTGTTGGAGCGGGAGGGCCGTCCTACAATGAGCAGTTCTTC